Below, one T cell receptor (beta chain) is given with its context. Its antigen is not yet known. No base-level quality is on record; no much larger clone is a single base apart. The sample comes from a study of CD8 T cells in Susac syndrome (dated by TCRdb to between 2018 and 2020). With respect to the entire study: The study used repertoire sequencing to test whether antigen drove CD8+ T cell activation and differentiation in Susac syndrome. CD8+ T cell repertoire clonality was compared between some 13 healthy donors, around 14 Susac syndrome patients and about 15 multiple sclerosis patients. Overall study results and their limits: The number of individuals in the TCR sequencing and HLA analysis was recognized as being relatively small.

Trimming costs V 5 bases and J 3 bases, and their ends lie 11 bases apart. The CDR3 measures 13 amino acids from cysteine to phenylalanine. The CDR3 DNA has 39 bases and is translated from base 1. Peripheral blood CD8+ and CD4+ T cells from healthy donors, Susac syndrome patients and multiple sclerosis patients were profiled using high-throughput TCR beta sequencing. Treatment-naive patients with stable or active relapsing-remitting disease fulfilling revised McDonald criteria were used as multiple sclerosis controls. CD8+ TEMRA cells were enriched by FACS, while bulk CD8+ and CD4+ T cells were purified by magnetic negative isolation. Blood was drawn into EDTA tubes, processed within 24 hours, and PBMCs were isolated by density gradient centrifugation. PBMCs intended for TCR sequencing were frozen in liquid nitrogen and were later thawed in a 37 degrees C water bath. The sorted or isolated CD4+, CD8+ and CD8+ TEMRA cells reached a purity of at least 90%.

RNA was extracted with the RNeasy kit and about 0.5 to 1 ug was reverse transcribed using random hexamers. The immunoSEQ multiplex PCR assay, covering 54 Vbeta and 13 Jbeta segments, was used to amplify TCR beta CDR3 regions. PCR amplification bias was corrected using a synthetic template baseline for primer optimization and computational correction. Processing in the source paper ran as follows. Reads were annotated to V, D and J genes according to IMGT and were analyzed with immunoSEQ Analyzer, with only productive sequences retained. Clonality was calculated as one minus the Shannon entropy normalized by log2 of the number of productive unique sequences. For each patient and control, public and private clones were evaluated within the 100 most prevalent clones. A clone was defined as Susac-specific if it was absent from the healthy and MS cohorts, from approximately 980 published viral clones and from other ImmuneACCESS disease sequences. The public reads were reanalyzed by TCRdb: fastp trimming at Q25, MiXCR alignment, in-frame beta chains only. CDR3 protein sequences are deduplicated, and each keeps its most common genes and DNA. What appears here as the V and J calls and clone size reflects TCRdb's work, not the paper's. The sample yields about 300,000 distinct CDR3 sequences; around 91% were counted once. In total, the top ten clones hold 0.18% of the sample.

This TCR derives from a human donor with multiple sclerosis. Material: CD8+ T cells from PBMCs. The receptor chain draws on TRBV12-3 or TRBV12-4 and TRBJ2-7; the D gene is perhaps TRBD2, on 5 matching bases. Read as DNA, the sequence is TGTGCCAGCAGTAACGGGGTACACTACGAGCAGTACTTC. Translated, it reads CASSNGVHYEQYF.